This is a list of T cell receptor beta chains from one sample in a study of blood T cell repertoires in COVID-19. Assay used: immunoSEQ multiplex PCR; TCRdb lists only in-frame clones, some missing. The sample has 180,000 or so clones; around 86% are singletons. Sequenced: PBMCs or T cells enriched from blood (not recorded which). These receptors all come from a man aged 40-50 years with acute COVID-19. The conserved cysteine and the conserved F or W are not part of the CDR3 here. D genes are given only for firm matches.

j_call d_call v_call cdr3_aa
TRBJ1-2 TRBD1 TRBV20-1 SASQQGAFRNYGYT
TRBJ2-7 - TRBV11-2 ASSSLRFSYEQY
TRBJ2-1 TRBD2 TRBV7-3 ASSPPGGAKQF
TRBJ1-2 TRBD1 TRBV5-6 ASSLQPRTGFYGYT
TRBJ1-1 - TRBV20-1 SASGGGTEAF
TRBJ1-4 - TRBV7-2 ASKKLRTAGTNEKLF
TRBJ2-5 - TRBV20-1 SAPVLETQY
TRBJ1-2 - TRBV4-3 ASSQPSMVNGYT
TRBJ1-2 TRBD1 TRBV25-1 ASSALQGGYGYT
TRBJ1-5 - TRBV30 AWSVRSGNQPQH
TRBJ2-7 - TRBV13 ASSFPGAYEQY
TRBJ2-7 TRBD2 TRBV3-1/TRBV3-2 ASSQGAAGGEQY
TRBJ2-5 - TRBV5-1 ASSLVPGRVGETQY
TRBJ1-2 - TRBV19 ASSPDSFGYT
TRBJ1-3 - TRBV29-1 SVEVAGSGNTIY
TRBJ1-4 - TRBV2 ASSPRGEKLF
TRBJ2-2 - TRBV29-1 SVASGLNTGELF
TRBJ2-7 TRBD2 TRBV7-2 ASRPTGGTYEQY
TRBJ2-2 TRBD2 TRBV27 ASSSPSGKGTGELF
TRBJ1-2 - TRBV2 ASTGRGDSNYGYT
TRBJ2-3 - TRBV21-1 ASAASGAPTDTQY
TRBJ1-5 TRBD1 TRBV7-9 ASSSTPGQGQPQH
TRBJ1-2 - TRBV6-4 ASSDRKGVGGYT